The sequence of this T cell receptor beta chain was determined in a study of blood T cell repertoires in COVID-19. Study at large: Acute and convalescent COVID-19 specimens originated in the United States, Italy and Spain.

This CDR3 spans 15 amino acids. Trimming pared 3 bases from V and 6 bases from J, leaving 14 bases between. Germline lookup yields CDR1 KGHSH and CDR2 LQKENI. Sequencing was performed with immunoSEQ multiplex PCR; in TCRdb, only in-frame clones are kept and a portion is missing. The sample includes fewer than 250,000 clones, over 75% seen only once; the top ten take around 3.6%. The sample taken for sequencing was PBMCs or T cells enriched from blood (not recorded which). The TCR comes from a woman younger than 45 who had been exposed to COVID-19. The chain combines TRBV18 with TRBJ2-2, with a tentative D call TRBD1 (5 bases). DNA of the CDR3: TGTGCCAGCTCACCCCCAGGAAGGGGCTCCGGGGAGCTGTTTTTT. It specifies CASSPPGRGSGELFF.